These 8 T cell receptor beta chains were all obtained from the same sample, sequenced in a study of T cell repertoires in cytomegalovirus infection. For these receptors, no antigen is known. TCRdb analysed the reads with MiXCR anew, one entry per CDR3 protein. The sample lists 900,000 to 950,000 distinct CDR3 sequences; approximately 32% were seen once. The sample was cultured CD8+ T cells from PBMCs, taken from culture after CMV antigen stimulation. Receptors were obtained from a human donor in good health (CMV status not recorded). Some clones in this sample may be carry-over from other donors' samples.

This chain uses TRBV12-3 or TRBV12-4 with TRBJ1-1, with D possibly TRBD1 on 6 matching bases. This CDR3 spans 15 amino acids. Trimming cost V 7 bases and J 1 base, with 16 bases left between them. The CDR3 region has the DNA TGTGCCAGCAAACAGCCTACAGGGTCGAACACTGAAGCTTTCTTT. This encodes CASKQPTGSNTEAFF.

This clonotype has more than one count but fewer than ten. The chain recombines TRBV7-8 with TRBJ1-4, with no clear D. This CDR3 region has 14 residues. The germline V gene has CDR1 SGHVS and CDR2 FQNEAQ. V was cut by 4 bases and J by 8 bases, with 14 bases left in between. CDR3 in DNA: TGTGCCAGCAGCTACTTCGCCGGGCACGAAAAACTGTTTTTT. Translating it yields CASSYFAGHEKLFF. Full variable domain (rest looked up from reference TRBV7-8 and TRBJ1-4): GAGVSQSPRYKVAKRGQDVALRCDPISGHVSLFWYQQALGQGPEFLTYFQNEAQLDKSGLPSDRFFAERPEGSVSTLKIQRTQQEDSAVYLCASSYFAGHEKLFFGSGTQLSVL.

CDR3 sequence: CASSEAAGTTNEKLFF. The CDR3 DNA sequence: TGTGCCAGCAGTGAAGCAGCAGGGACAACTAATGAAAAACTGTTTTTT. This chain uses TRBV6-1 with TRBJ1-4; D perhaps matches TRBD1 (5 bases). Germline V lookup: CDR1 MNHNS, CDR2 SASEGT. V shed 0 bases and J shed 0 bases, with 8 bases lying between them. This CDR3 contains 16 residues.

This clonotype was observed a single time. The J gene is TRBJ2-1, the V gene TRBV6-8, with 9 nucleotides matching TRBD2. The CDR3 loop spans 14 amino acids. V lost 0 bases, J lost 8 bases, and 2 bases stayed unmatched. Germline CDR1 is MNHGY and CDR2 is SAAAGT. The chain's CDR3 is CASSYSRTSDEQFF. In DNA, the CDR3 is TGTGCCAGCAGTTACTCGCGGACTAGCGATGAGCAGTTCTTC.

Only a few counts were recorded for this clonotype. The DNA of the CDR3 is TGTGCCAGCAGTTTAAGGTCCACTAGCGGGGAATGGGATACGCAGTATTTT. Translation gives CASSLRSTSGEWDTQYF. The chain employs TRBV12-3 or TRBV12-4 and TRBJ2-3; 10 nucleotides match TRBD2. V gave up 2 bases and J gave up 6 bases; unmatched junction bases: 11. The CDR3 spans 17 residues.

A few counts support this clonotype. CDR3 amino acids: CASSRIGLVGDEQFF. The CDR3 DNA follows: TGTGCCAGCAGTCGCATTGGACTAGTTGGCGATGAGCAGTTCTTC. V usage is TRBV6-2 or TRBV6-3 and J usage is TRBJ2-1, with TRBD2 matching 7 bases. With 5 bases clipped from V and 8 bases from J, the junction kept 12 bases outside the gene matches. Per the germline V gene, CDR1 is MNHEY and CDR2 is SVGEGT. This CDR3 has 15 amino acids.

The chain recombines TRBV7-2 with TRBJ2-5; no reliable D call. The germline CDR1 and CDR2 sequences are SGHTA and FQGNSA. The CDR3 totals 15 residues. Between the trimmed V and J ends, which lost 6 bases and 0 bases, there was a span of 14 bases. This chain's CDR3 is CASRSSDAYQETQYF. The CDR3 region has the DNA TGTGCCAGCAGATCCTCAGACGCGTACCAAGAGACCCAGTACTTC.

Only a few counts were recorded for this clonotype. The J gene is TRBJ2-1, the V gene TRBV2, with D perhaps matching TRBD2 (6 bases). In germline, CDR1 is SNHLY, CDR2 FYNNEI. Trimming stripped 7 bases from V and 8 bases from J, with 21 bases between. There are 15 residues in the CDR3. CDR3 sequence: CASTWYPGVNDEQFF. CDR3 bases: TGTGCCAGCACATGGTATCCGGGGGTAAATGATGAGCAGTTCTTC.